The clone carrying this TCR beta chain was counted only a few times. This record belongs to a study of T-cell memory formation after mild COVID-19. A 5'RACE reaction primed in the constant segment made cDNA libraries of TCR alpha and TCR beta, and these carried sample barcodes and UMIs. Via MiXCR, TCRdb re-called the 5' RACE reads, giving one row per CDR3 protein. The table has hundreds of thousands of distinct CDR3 sequences, roughly 17% seen once; the top ten hold around 12%. The sequence was obtained from an adult woman who had mild COVID-19 (a few samples of this study predate the infection). Cell type and time point are not known. The sample consisted of PBMCs or a T cell subset sorted from them (not recorded which).

The CDR3 here is CSARPPGGLPEQYF. CDR3 DNA sequence: TGCAGTGCTAGACCGCCGGGCGGGCTGCCGGAGCAGTACTTC. The chain employs TRBV20-1 and TRBJ2-7; tentative D call: TRBD2 (5 bases). V dropped 2 bases and J dropped 7 bases, with 18 bases sitting between them. Per the germline V gene, CDR1 is DFQATT and CDR2 is SNEGSKA (reference sequence). The CDR3 has 14 residues.